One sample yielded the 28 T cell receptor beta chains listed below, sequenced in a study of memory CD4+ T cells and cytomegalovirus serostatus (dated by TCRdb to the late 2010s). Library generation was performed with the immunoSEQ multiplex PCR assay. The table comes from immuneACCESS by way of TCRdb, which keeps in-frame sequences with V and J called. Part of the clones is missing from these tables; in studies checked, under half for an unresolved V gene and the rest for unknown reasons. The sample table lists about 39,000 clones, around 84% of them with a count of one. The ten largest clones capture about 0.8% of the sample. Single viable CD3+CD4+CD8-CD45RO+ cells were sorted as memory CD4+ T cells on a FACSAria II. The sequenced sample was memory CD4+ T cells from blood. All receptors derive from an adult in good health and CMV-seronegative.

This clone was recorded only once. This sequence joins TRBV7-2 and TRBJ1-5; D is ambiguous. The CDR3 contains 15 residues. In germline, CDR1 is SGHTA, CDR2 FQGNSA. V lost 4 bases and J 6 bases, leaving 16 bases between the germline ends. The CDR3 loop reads CASSSSMSVGQPQHF. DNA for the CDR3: TGTGCCAGCAGCTCTAGTATGTCGGTCGGTCAGCCCCAGCATTTT.

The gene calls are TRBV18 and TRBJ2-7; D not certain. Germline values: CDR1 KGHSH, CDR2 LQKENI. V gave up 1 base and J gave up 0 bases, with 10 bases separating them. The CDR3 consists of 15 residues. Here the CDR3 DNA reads TGTGCCAGCTCACCACAACGAAGGAGCTCCTACGAGCAGTACTTC. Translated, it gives CASSPQRRSSYEQYF.

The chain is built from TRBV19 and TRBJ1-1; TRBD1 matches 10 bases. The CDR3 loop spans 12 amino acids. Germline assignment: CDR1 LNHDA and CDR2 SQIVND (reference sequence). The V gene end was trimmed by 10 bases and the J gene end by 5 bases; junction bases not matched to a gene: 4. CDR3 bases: TGTGCCACCGGGACAGGGGAAACTGAAGCTTTCTTT. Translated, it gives CATGTGETEAFF.

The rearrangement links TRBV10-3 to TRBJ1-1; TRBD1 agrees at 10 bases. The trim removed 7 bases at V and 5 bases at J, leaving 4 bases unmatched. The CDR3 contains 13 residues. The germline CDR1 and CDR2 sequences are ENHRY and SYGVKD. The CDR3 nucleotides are TGTGCCATCACCGGACAGGGGGAAACTGAAGCTTTCTTT. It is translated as CAITGQGETEAFF.

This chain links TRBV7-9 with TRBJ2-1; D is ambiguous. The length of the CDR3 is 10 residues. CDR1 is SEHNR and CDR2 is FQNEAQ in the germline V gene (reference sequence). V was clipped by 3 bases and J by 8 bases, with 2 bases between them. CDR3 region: CASSLHEQFF. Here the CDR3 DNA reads TGTGCCAGCAGCTTGCATGAGCAGTTCTTC. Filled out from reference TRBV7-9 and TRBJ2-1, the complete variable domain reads DTGVSQNPRHKITKRGQNVTFRCDPISEHNRLYWYRQTLGQGPEFLTYFQNEAQLEKSRLLSDRFSAERPKGSFSTLEIQRTEQGDSAMYLCASSLHEQFFGPGTRLTVL.

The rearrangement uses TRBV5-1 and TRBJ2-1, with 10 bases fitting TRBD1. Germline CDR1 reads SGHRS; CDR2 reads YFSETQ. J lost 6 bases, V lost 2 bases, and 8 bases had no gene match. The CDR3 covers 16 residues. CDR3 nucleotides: TGCGCCAGCAGCTTAGGGTTCCGGACAGGGGGCAATGAGCAGTTCTTC. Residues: CASSLGFRTGGNEQFF.

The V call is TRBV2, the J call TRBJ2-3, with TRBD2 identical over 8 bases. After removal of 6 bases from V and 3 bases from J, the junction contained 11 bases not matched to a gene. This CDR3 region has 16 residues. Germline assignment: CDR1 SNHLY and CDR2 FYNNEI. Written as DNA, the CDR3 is TGTGCCAGCAGGGCTAGCGGGCTTTGGTGGACAGATACGCAGTATTTT. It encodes CASRASGLWWTDTQYF.

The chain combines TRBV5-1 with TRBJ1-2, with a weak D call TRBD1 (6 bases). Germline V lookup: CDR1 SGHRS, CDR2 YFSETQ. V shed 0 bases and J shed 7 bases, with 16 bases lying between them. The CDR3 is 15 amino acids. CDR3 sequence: CASSLELQGSGGYTF. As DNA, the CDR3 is TGCGCCAGCAGCTTGGAATTACAGGGATCGGGTGGCTACACCTTC.

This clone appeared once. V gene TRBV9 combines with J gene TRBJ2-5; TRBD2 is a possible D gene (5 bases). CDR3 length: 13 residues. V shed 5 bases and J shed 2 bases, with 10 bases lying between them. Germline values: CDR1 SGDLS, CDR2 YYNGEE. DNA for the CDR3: TGTGCCAGCAGTGGCGGGCCTCAAGAGACCCAGTACTTC. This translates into CASSGGPQETQYF.

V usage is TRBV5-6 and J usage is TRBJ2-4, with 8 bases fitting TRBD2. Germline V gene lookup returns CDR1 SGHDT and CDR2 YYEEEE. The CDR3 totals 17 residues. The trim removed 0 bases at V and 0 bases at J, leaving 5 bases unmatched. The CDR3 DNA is TGTGCCAGCAGCTTGGATCGGGGGGGACTAGCCAAAAACATTCAGTACTTC. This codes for CASSLDRGGLAKNIQYF.

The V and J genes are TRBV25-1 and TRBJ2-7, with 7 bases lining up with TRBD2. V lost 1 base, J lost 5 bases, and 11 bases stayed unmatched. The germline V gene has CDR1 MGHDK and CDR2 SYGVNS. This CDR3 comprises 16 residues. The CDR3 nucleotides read TGTGCCAGCAGTGAATTCGCAGCGGGGCCCGACCACGAGCAGTACTTC. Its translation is CASSEFAAGPDHEQYF.

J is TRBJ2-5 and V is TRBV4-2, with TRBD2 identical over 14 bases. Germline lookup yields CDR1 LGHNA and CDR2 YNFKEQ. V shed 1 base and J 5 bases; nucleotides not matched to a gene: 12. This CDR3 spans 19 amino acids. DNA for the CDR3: TGTGCCAGCAGCCAAGCAGGAAGGACTAGCGGGGGGACCGTCGAGACCCAGTACTTC. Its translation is CASSQAGRTSGGTVETQYF.

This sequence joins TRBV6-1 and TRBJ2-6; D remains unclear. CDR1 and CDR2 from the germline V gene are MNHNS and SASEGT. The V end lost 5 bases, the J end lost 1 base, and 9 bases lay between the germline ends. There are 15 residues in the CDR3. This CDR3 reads CASSMDQSGANVLTF. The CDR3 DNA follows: TGTGCCAGCAGTATGGACCAATCTGGGGCCAACGTCCTGACTTTC.

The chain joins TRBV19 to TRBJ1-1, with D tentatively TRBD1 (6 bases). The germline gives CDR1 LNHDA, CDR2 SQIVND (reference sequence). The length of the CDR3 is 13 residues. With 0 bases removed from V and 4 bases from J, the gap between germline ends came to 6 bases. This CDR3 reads CASSIEGATEAFF. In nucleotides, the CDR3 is TGTGCCAGTAGTATAGAGGGGGCCACTGAAGCTTTCTTT. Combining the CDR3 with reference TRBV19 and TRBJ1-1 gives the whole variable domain DGGITQSPKYLFRKEGQNVTLSCEQNLNHDAMYWYRQDPGQGLRLIYYSQIVNDFQKGDIAEGYSVSREKKESFPLTVTSAQKNPTAFYLCASSIEGATEAFFGQGTRLTVV.

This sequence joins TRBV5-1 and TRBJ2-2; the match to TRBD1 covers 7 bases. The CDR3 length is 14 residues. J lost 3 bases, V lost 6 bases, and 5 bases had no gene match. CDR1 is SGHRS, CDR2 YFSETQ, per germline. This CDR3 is CASTDQGDTGELFF. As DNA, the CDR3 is TGCGCCAGCACCGATCAGGGGGACACCGGGGAGCTGTTTTTT. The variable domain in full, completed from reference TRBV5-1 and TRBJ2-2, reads KAGVTQTPRYLIKTRGQQVTLSCSPISGHRSVSWYQQTPGQGLQFLFEYFSETQRNKGNFPGRFSGRQFSNSRSEMNVSTLELGDSALYLCASTDQGDTGELFFGEGSRLTVL.

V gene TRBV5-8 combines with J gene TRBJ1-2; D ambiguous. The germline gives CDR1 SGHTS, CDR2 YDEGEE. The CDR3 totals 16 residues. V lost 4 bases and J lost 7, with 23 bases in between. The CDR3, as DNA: TGTGCCAGCAGCATCCTAGTAAGGACCGCCTTGGGTGGCTACACCTTC. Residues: CASSILVRTALGGYTF.

The CDR3 here is CAWSIAGGPKAGELFF. CDR3 bases: TGTGCCTGGAGTATAGCGGGGGGGCCTAAAGCCGGGGAGCTGTTTTTT. The chain joins TRBV30 to TRBJ2-2; the match to TRBD2 covers 11 bases. V was pared by 2 bases and J by 6 bases, with 8 bases of the junction left unmatched. CDR1 is GTSNPN and CDR2 is SVGIG in the germline V gene (reference sequence). This CDR3 is built from 16 residues.

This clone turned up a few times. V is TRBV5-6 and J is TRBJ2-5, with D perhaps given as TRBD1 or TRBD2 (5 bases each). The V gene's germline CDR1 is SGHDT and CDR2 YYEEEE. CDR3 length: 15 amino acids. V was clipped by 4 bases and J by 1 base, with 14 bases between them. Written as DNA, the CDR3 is TGTGCCAGCAGCAACTCGGGACGGTTCCAAGAGACCCAGTACTTC. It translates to CASSNSGRFQETQYF.

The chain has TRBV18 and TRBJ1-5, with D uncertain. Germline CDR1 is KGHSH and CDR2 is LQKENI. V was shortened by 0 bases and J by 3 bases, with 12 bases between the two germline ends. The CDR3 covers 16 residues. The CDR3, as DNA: TGTGCCAGCTCACCACCGTTCGGCAGACCCAATCAGCCCCAGCATTTT. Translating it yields CASSPPFGRPNQPQHF.

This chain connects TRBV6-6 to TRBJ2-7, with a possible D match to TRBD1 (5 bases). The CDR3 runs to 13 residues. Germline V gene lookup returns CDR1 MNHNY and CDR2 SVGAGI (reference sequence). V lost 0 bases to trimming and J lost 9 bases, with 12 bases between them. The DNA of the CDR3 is TGTGCCAGCAGTTACTCGAGACAGTCCATGCAGTACTTC. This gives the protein CASSYSRQSMQYF.

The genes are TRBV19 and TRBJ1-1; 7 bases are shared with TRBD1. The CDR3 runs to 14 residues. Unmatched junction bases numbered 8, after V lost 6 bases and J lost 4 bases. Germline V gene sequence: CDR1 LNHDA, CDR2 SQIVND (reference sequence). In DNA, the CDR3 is TGTGCCAGTAGGCTCCGGGACAGTAGCACTGAAGCTTTCTTT. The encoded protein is CASRLRDSSTEAFF.

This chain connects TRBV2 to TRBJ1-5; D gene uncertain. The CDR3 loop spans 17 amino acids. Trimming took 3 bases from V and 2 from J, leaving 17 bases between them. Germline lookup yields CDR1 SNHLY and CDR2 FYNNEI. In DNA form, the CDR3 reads TGTGCCAGCAGTGAGAGGCAGGTCTCAGCAGGCAATCAGCCCCAGCATTTT. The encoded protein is CASSERQVSAGNQPQHF.

The CDR3 region is CASSPRDRGKGGYTF. CDR3 sequence (DNA): TGTGCCAGCAGTCCACGTGACAGGGGAAAGGGTGGCTACACCTTC. The rearrangement links TRBV7-8 to TRBJ1-2, with 8 bases aligning to TRBD1. CDR1 and CDR2 (germline): SGHVS, FQNEAQ. The CDR3 is 15 residues long. Losses at the gene ends were 6 bases for V and 7 bases for J; bases not matched to a gene: 13.

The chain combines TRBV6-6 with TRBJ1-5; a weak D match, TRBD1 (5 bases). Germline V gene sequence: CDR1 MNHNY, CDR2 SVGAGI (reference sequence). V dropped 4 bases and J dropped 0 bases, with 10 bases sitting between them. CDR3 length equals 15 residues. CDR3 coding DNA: TGTGCCAGCAGTTCAGGGTCCCTTAGCAATCAGCCCCAGCATTTT. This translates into CASSSGSLSNQPQHF.

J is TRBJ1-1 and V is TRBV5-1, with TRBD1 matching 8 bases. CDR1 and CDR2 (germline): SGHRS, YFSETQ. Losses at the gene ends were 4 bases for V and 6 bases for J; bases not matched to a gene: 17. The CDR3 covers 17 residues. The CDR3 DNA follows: TGCGCCAGCAGCCATCCCACAAAACAGGGGGTTAACGCTGAAGCTTTCTTT. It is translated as CASSHPTKQGVNAEAFF.

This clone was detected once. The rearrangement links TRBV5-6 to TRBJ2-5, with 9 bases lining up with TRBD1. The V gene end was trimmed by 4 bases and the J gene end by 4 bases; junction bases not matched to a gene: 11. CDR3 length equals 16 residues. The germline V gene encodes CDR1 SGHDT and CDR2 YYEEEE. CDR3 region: CASSGGTGRGGETQYF. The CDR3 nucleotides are TGTGCCAGCAGCGGAGGGACAGGGCGTGGAGGAGAGACCCAGTACTTC.

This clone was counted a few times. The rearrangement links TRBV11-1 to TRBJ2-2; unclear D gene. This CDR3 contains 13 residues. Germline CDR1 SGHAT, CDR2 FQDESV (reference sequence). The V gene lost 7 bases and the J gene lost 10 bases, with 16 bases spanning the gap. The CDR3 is CASTTQDLEELFF. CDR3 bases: TGTGCCAGCACCACCCAAGACCTCGAGGAGCTGTTTTTT.

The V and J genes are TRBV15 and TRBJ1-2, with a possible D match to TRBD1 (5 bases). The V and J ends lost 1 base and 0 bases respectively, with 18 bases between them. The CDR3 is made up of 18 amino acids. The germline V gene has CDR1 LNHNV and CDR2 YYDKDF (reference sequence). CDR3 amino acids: CATSRGTGGDGSNYGYTF. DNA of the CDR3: TGTGCCACCAGCAGAGGGACCGGGGGGGACGGGTCTAACTATGGCTACACCTTC.